This T cell receptor beta chain was found in a study of response to subunit inactivated influenza vaccine. This clonotype appeared a few times. Its antigen is as yet unknown. The germline V and J ends were trimmed by 3 bases and 7 bases, with 16 bases remaining between them. This CDR3 contains 16 residues. CDR1 is LGHDT and CDR2 is YNNKEL in the germline V gene (reference sequence). General observations from the study: Authors suggested that a seasonal influenza vaccination recruits few new T cells each time.

TCRdb processed the RT-PCR reads anew with MiXCR; each CDR3 protein has one entry. The table shows about 500,000 distinct CDR3 sequences, with 16% occurring only once. The receptor's source is a man between 50 and 75 years old who received an inactivated influenza vaccine. This material consisted of CD4+ T cells sorted from PBMCs, taken roughly 24 months after vaccination. This rearrangement joins TRBV3-1 to TRBJ1-6; a possible D gene is TRBD1 (5 bases). CDR3 sequence: CASSQALGTGNSPLHF. In DNA form, the CDR3 reads TGTGCCAGCAGCCAGGCTCTCGGGACGGGCAATTCACCCCTCCACTTT.